The sequence of this T cell receptor beta chain was determined in a study of blood T cell repertoires in COVID-19. Study information: Acute and convalescent COVID-19 samples came from the United States, Italy and Spain. PBMCs, B-cell-depleted T cells, or T cells were the source of the cDNA or gDNA that made up the material.

Per the study methods: The authors estimated nucleated cell counts from reference gene primer amplification. Sequenced by immunoSEQ multiplex PCR; TCRdb stores in-frame clones only, minus some. The DNA was the basis for D and trimming; V, J and clone size are from that table. The table has some 100,000 clones, 84% seen once. The V end was cut by 4 bases, the J end by 5 bases, with 8 bases between. The CDR3 has 12 residues. CDR1 and CDR2 from the germline V gene are ENHRY and SYGVKD. The sample taken for sequencing was peripheral blood. The chain uses TRBV10-3 and TRBJ1-2, with unresolved D. The source is a woman in her fifties or sixties with acute or convalescent COVID-19. The CDR3 loop is CAISAQEYGYTF. The CDR3 region has the DNA TGTGCCATCAGTGCCCAGGAATATGGCTACACCTTC.